This note documents a single T cell receptor beta chain sequence. Its antigen is currently unknown. This entry is derived from a study of shared clonotypes between healthy human individuals. Study-level information: Donors were a couple of women and a few men aged 18 to 49. Study results and limitations: Non-shared clonotypes had lower generation probabilities than clonotypes shared by all four sorted-subset donors.

Clones were read by immunoSEQ multiplex PCR, and TCRdb kept only the in-frame ones, dropping some. The top ten hold 0.1% to 0.15% of the sample, which has some 2 million clones, roughly 96% seen once. Adults of Caucasian background living in Nashville, Tennessee made up all donors. The sequencing sample was made of naive CD4+ T cells sorted from blood. Subset given: CD45RA+ positively selected. The origin of this receptor is a man aged 18 to 30 in good health.

CDR3 DNA sequence: TGTGCCAGCAGCCTAGATAGCGGGGTTAGCACAGATACGCAGTATTTT. As protein: CASSLDSGVSTDTQYF. This chain links TRBV5-5 with TRBJ2-3, with 8 bases fitting TRBD2. V lost 4 bases, J lost 0 bases, and 7 bases stayed unmatched. The CDR3 contains 16 residues. Germline CDR1 and CDR2: SGHKS and YYEKEE (reference sequence).